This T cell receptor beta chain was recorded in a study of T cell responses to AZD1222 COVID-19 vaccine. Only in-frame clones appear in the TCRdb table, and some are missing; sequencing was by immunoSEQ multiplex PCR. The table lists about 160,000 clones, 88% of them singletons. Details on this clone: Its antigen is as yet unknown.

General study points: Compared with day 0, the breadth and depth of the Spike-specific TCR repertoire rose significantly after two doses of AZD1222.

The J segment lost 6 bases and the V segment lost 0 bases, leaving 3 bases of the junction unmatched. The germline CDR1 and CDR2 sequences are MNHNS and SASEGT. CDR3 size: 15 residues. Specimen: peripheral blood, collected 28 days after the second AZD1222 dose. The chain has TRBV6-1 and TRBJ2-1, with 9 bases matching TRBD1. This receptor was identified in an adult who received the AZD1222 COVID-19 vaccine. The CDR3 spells CASSEALGQGNEQFF. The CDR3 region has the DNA TGTGCCAGCAGTGAAGCCTTGGGACAGGGCAATGAGCAGTTCTTC.